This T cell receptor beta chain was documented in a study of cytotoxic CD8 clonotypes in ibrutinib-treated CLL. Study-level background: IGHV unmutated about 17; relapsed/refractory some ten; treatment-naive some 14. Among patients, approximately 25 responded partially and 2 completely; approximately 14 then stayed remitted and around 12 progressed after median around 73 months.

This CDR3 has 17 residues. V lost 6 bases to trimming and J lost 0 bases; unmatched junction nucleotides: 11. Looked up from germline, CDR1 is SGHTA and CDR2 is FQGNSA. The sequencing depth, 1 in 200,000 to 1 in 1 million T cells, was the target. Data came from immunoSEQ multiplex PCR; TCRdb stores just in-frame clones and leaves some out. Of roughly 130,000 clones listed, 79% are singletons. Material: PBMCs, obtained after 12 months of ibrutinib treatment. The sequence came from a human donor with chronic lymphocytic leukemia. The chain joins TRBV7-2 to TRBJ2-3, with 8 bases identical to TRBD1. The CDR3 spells CASSKVPRDRSTDTQYF. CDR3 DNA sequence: TGTGCCAGCAGTAAAGTGCCCCGGGACAGGAGCACAGATACGCAGTATTTT.